These T cell receptor beta chains were read from a single sample in a study of shared clonotypes between healthy human individuals. This table comes from immunoSEQ multiplex PCR, and its TCRdb copy is limited to in-frame clones, with some not included. The table records around 610,000 clones, roughly 96% of them present only once. The sample taken for sequencing was naive CD8+ T cells sorted from blood. The receptors come from a woman in her twenties or thirties in good health. CDR3s include the opening cysteine and the closing phenylalanine or tryptophan. The D gene is left open where the match is weak. Size values are once, few and many counts, or a class for expanded clones, and some rows have none.

CDR3 protein | CDR3 DNA | clone size | V gene | D gene | J gene
CSVEGGRALETQYF | TGCAGCGTTGAAGGCGGGAGGGCCTTGGAGACCCAGTACTTC | . | TRBV29-1 | TRBD2 | TRBJ2-5
CASSTTGGASDEQYF | TGTGCCAGCAGTACGACAGGAGGGGCGTCCGACGAGCAGTACTTC | once | TRBV27 | . | TRBJ2-7
CASSQLTGGDEAFF | TGCGCCAGCAGCCAACTGACAGGGGGGGATGAAGCTTTCTTT | . | TRBV4-1 | TRBD1 | TRBJ1-1
CASSLSFGSRRSSYEQYF | TGTGCCAGCAGCTTAAGTTTTGGCAGTCGAAGAAGCTCCTACGAGCAGTACTTC | once | TRBV7-9 | . | TRBJ2-7
CASSGSRAGYSYGYTF | TGTGCCAGCAGCGGTAGCAGGGCAGGGTATTCCTATGGCTACACCTTC | . | TRBV9 | . | TRBJ1-2
CASSLLSSGAGTEAFF | TGTGCCAGCAGTTTATTATCGTCCGGGGCGGGCACTGAAGCTTTCTTT | . | TRBV28 | . | TRBJ1-1
CASSYSTGAESYEQYF | TGTGCCAGCAGTTACTCAACAGGGGCCGAATCCTACGAGCAGTACTTC | once | TRBV6-5 | TRBD1 | TRBJ2-7
CSVEGKIEAFF | TGCAGCGTTGAAGGGAAGATTGAAGCTTTCTTT | few | TRBV29-1 | . | TRBJ1-1
CASSLWGTVDEKLFF | TGTGCCAGCAGTTTATGGGGGACAGTAGATGAAAAACTGTTTTTT | . | TRBV28 | TRBD1 | TRBJ1-4
CASSQERGRLSYEQYF | TGTGCCAGCAGCCAAGAAAGAGGGCGTCTCTCCTACGAGCAGTACTTC | . | TRBV4-2 | . | TRBJ2-7
CASSERGDYTDTQYF | TGTGCCAGCAGTGAACGAGGGGACTACACAGATACGCAGTATTTT | . | TRBV2 | TRBD2 | TRBJ2-3
CASSTGTGLDNEQFF | TGTGCCAGCAGTACCGGGACAGGGTTGGACAATGAGCAGTTCTTC | . | TRBV7-9 | TRBD1 | TRBJ2-1
CASSEGTSGYNEQFF | TGTGCCAGCAGTGAAGGGACTAGCGGATACAATGAGCAGTTCTTC | . | TRBV6-1 | TRBD2 | TRBJ2-1
CASSFPRLPGRGYEQYF | TGTGCCAGCAGTTTCCCCCGGCTCCCCGGGAGGGGGTACGAGCAGTACTTC | . | TRBV28 | TRBD2 | TRBJ2-7
CASSISVGEQFF | TGTGCCAGTAGTATCTCGGTGGGTGAGCAGTTCTTC | . | TRBV19 | . | TRBJ2-1
CASSPLTSGSILTGELFF | TGTGCCAGCAGTCCCTTGACTAGCGGGAGTATTTTAACCGGGGAGCTGTTTTTT | . | TRBV27 | TRBD2 | TRBJ2-2
CASSLTSTAKNIQYF | TGTGCCAGCAGCTTAACATCAACAGCTAAAAACATTCAGTACTTC | . | TRBV5-6 | . | TRBJ2-4
CASSDILGGRVNEQYF | TGTGCCAGCAGTGATATTCTAGGGGGCAGGGTAAACGAGCAGTACTTC | . | TRBV6-1 | TRBD1 | TRBJ2-7
CASSLGTAIAETQYF | TGTGCCAGCAGTTTAGGGACAGCAATCGCCGAGACCCAGTACTTC | . | TRBV28 | TRBD1 | TRBJ2-5
CASSDDWGRAVSTDTQYF | TGTGCCAGCAGTGACGACTGGGGGAGGGCCGTTAGCACAGATACGCAGTATTTT | . | TRBV2 | TRBD2 | TRBJ2-3
CASSFARNNEQFF | TGTGCCAGCAGTTTCGCGAGGAACAATGAGCAGTTCTTC | . | TRBV27 | . | TRBJ2-1
CASRDKPHQETQYF | TGTGCCAGCAGGGACAAACCCCACCAAGAGACCCAGTACTTC | . | TRBV27 | . | TRBJ2-5
CASSYSSDTQYF | TGTGCCAGCAGCTACTCGTCTGATACGCAGTATTTT | . | TRBV5-6 | . | TRBJ2-3
CSVAGLTSRNEAFF | TGCAGCGTCGCGGGACTCACTAGTAGGAATGAAGCTTTCTTT | . | TRBV29-1 | . | TRBJ1-1
CALNEYRGSAKF | TGTGCCTTAAACGAATACAGGGGATCCGCCAAGTTT | . | TRBV30 | TRBD1 | TRBJ1-6
CASSLTVPAGTQYF | TGTGCCAGCAGTTTGACAGTTCCCGCCGGGACCCAGTACTTC | once | TRBV27 | . | TRBJ2-5
CARKADTRTGEAYGYTF | TGTGCCAGAAAAGCCGATACCCGAACAGGGGAAGCCTATGGCTACACCTTC | . | TRBV2 | TRBD1 | TRBJ1-2
CASSHKDRGYEQYF | TGTGCCAGCAGCCACAAGGACAGGGGCTACGAGCAGTACTTC | . | TRBV27 | TRBD1 | TRBJ2-7
CASSLVPSGYNEQFF | TGCGCCAGCAGCTTGGTCCCTAGCGGATACAATGAGCAGTTCTTC | . | TRBV5-1 | TRBD2 | TRBJ2-1
CASSPTQDRGDTQYF | TGTGCCAGCAGCCCTACACAGGACAGGGGAGATACGCAGTATTTT | few | TRBV7-9 | TRBD1 | TRBJ2-3
CASSYGLAGGPPETQYF | TGTGCCAGCAGCTACGGACTAGCGGGAGGGCCTCCGGAGACCCAGTACTTC | . | TRBV13 | TRBD2 | TRBJ2-5
CASSEEEVETQYF | TGTGCCAGCAGTGAGGAGGAAGTTGAGACCCAGTACTTC | . | TRBV2 | . | TRBJ2-5
CASSEGLGSNIQYF | TGTGCCAGCAGTGAGGGACTAGGGTCAAACATTCAGTACTTC | . | TRBV2 | TRBD2 | TRBJ2-4
CASSPRQNTGELFF | TGTGCCAGCAGCCCTAGACAGAACACCGGGGAGCTGTTTTTT | . | TRBV28 | . | TRBJ2-2
CASVSRENYNEQFF | TGTGCCAGTGTCTCGAGAGAGAACTACAATGAGCAGTTCTTC | . | TRBV19 | . | TRBJ2-1
CASSQEGNEQYF | TGTGCCAGCAGCCAAGAGGGGAACGAGCAGTACTTC | . | TRBV4-2 | . | TRBJ2-7
CASSPSPTGNTEAFF | TGTGCCAGCAGCCCGAGCCCGACAGGGAACACTGAAGCTTTCTTT | . | TRBV11-2 | . | TRBJ1-1
CASSYSNYNEQFF | TGTGCCAGCAGTTACTCTAACTACAATGAGCAGTTCTTC | . | TRBV6-6 | . | TRBJ2-1
CASSQDSQIEAFF | TGTGCCAGCAGCCAAGATTCCCAGATTGAAGCTTTCTTT | . | TRBV4-2 | . | TRBJ1-1
CASSPAQGAGGYTF | TGTGCCAGCAGTCCAGCACAGGGGGCTGGCGGCTACACCTTC | once | TRBV27 | TRBD1 | TRBJ1-2
CAWNMGNEQFF | TGTGCCTGGAATATGGGCAATGAGCAGTTCTTC | few | TRBV30 | . | TRBJ2-1
CASSIQGQSISYEQYF | TGTGCCAGTAGTATCCAAGGACAGTCGATATCCTACGAGCAGTACTTC | . | TRBV19 | . | TRBJ2-7
CASSLASGTYNEQFF | TGTGCCAGCAGCCTCGCTAGCGGGACTTACAATGAGCAGTTCTTC | . | TRBV28 | TRBD2 | TRBJ2-1
CASSPDYEQYF | TGTGCCAGCAGCCCGGACTACGAGCAGTACTTC | . | TRBV5-5 | . | TRBJ2-7
CASSELNYSNQPQHF | TGTGCCAGCAGTGAATTAAATTATAGCAATCAGCCCCAGCATTTT | . | TRBV6-1 | . | TRBJ1-5
CASSKGQGIRTGELFF | TGCGCCAGCAGCAAAGGTCAGGGAATTCGGACCGGGGAGCTGTTTTTT | . | TRBV4-1 | . | TRBJ2-2
CASSELPLLGPDNEQFF | TGTGCCAGCAGTGAATTACCACTACTTGGGCCTGACAATGAGCAGTTCTTC | . | TRBV6-1 | . | TRBJ2-1
CASSRTGTFTQPQHF | TGTGCCAGCAGTCGGACAGGGACGTTTACTCAGCCCCAGCATTTT | . | TRBV2 | TRBD1 | TRBJ1-5
CASSEGFGTRYNEQFF | TGTGCCAGCAGTGAAGGGTTCGGTACTAGATACAATGAGCAGTTCTTC | . | TRBV2 | . | TRBJ2-1
CAISPEQGHHEQYF | TGTGCCATCAGTCCAGAACAGGGTCACCACGAGCAGTACTTC | . | TRBV10-3 | . | TRBJ2-7
CASSYGLSYGYTF | TGTGCCAGCAGTTATGGGCTTTCTTATGGCTACACCTTC | . | TRBV27 | . | TRBJ1-2